Shown below are 14 T cell receptor beta chains from a single sample sequenced in a study of CD8+ T cells in alopecia areata. Following RNA extraction, reverse transcription yielded cDNA that acted as the sequencing template. Measured with immunoSEQ multiplex PCR; TCRdb has only the in-frame clones, and not every one. This table has roughly 100,000 clones, 85% to 90% appearing once. The treatment was: oral pan-JAK inhibitor, 5-10 mg twice daily. The input for sequencing was CD8+ T cells sorted from blood, taken between weeks 30 and 35, from a patient treated with tofacitinib. These receptors all come from a human donor with alopecia areata.

V is TRBV14 and J is TRBJ2-1; maybe TRBD1 (5 bases). Trimming stripped 6 bases from V and 7 bases from J, with 13 bases between. CDR1 is SGHDN and CDR2 is FVKESK in the germline V gene. This CDR3 has 13 amino acids. The CDR3 loop reads CASRQGSGNEQFF. In DNA, the CDR3 is TGTGCCAGCAGGCAGGGAAGTGGTAATGAGCAGTTCTTC.

The chain employs TRBV5-4 and TRBJ1-5; no clear D gene. CDR1 is SGHNT and CDR2 is YYREEE in the germline V gene (reference sequence). Trimming removed 0 bases from V and 4 bases from J, with 8 bases in between. CDR3 size: 14 residues. CDR3 protein: CASSLAGSNQPQHF. The CDR3 nucleotides read TGTGCCAGCAGCTTGGCCGGGTCGAATCAGCCCCAGCATTTT. Supplemented by reference TRBV5-4 and TRBJ1-5, the full variable domain reads ETGVTQSPTHLIKTRGQQVTLRCSSQSGHNTVSWYQQALGQGPQFIFQYYREEENGRGNFPPRFSGLQFPNYSSELNVNALELDDSALYLCASSLAGSNQPQHFGDGTRLSIL.

This sequence joins TRBV10-3 and TRBJ2-1; D not certain. V dropped 8 bases and J dropped 0 bases, with 11 bases sitting between them. CDR3 size: 14 residues. In germline, CDR1 is ENHRY, CDR2 SYGVKD. DNA for the CDR3: TGTGCCATCCTCGCGTCGCCCTCCTACAATGAGCAGTTCTTC. As protein: CAILASPSYNEQFF.

A remark on this clone: In the same sample, other DNA sequences code for this CDR3. The rearrangement links TRBV9 to TRBJ1-1, with D possibly TRBD1 on 5 matching bases. There are 14 residues in the CDR3. The germline V and J ends were trimmed by 3 bases and 1 base, with 10 bases remaining between them. The germline V gene encodes CDR1 SGDLS and CDR2 YYNGEE. The CDR3 protein is CASSGGQGNTEAFF. The CDR3 nucleotides read TGTGCCAGCAGCGGAGGGCAGGGGAACACTGAAGCTTTCTTT. The variable domain in full, completed from reference TRBV9 and TRBJ1-1, reads DSGVTQTPKHLITATGQRVTLRCSPRSGDLSVYWYQQSLDQGLQFLIQYYNGEERAKGNILERFSAQQFPDLHSELNLSSLELGDSALYFCASSGGQGNTEAFFGQGTRLTVV.

This clone was seen more than once but under ten times. The gene calls are TRBV7-8 and TRBJ1-2; 7 bases fit TRBD1. The V gene end was trimmed by 4 bases and the J gene end by 7 bases; junction bases not matched to a gene: 21. The CDR3 sequence is 18 residues long. Germline V gene data show CDR1 as SGHVS and CDR2 as FQNEAQ. The CDR3 protein is CASSSARQGLLLEGGYTF. CDR3 DNA: TGTGCCAGCAGCTCCGCCCGACAGGGACTCCTTCTTGAGGGTGGCTACACCTTC.

This chain links TRBV15 with TRBJ2-3; 8 positions agree with TRBD1. The germline V gene encodes CDR1 LNHNV and CDR2 YYDKDF (reference sequence). This CDR3 has 14 residues. After removal of 5 bases from V and 7 bases from J, the junction contained 8 bases not matched to a gene. The CDR3 DNA reads as TGTGCCACCAGCCAAGACAGGGGATCGCATACGCAGTATTTT. Encoded protein: CATSQDRGSHTQYF.

The V gene is TRBV9, the J gene TRBJ1-6; the match to TRBD1 covers 8 bases. Looked up from germline, CDR1 is SGDLS and CDR2 is YYNGEE. The CDR3 runs 13 residues. J gave up 8 bases and V 5 bases, and 3 bases lay outside the gene matches. Here the CDR3 DNA reads TGTGCCAGCAGTACAGGGGGGGATTCACCCCTCCACTTT. This sequence encodes CASSTGGDSPLHF. The whole variable domain, remainder taken from reference TRBV9 and TRBJ1-6, is DSGVTQTPKHLITATGQRVTLRCSPRSGDLSVYWYQQSLDQGLQFLIQYYNGEERAKGNILERFSAQQFPDLHSELNLSSLELGDSALYFCASSTGGDSPLHFGNGTRLTVT.

This clone is a singleton in its sample. The genes are TRBV5-6 and TRBJ2-1; D perhaps matches TRBD2 (6 bases). The CDR3 consists of 13 residues. Germline CDR1 reads SGHDT; CDR2 reads YYEEEE. V was clipped by 4 bases and J by 6 bases, with 11 bases between them. The CDR3 sequence is CASSLGLPNEQFF. CDR3 nucleotide sequence: TGTGCCAGCAGCCTGGGACTCCCCAATGAGCAGTTCTTC.

This chain connects TRBV10-2 to TRBJ2-3; 7 bases line up with TRBD1. The V gene end was trimmed by 2 bases and the J gene end by 6 bases; junction bases not matched to a gene: 5. This CDR3 comprises 14 residues. CDR1 is WSHSY and CDR2 is SAAADI in the germline V gene. CDR3 loop: CASSEGQEWDTQYF. The DNA of the CDR3 is TGCGCCAGCAGTGAGGGACAGGAGTGGGATACGCAGTATTTT.

The count of this clone is one. The V and J genes are TRBV25-1 and TRBJ2-5; 14 bases agree with TRBD2. The DNA matches TRBJ2-7 better at its end, which makes the J call doubtful. CDR3 length: 15 residues. CDR1 is MGHDK, CDR2 SYGVNS, per germline. In DNA form, the CDR3 reads TGTGCCAGCGGGGGGACTAGCGGGAGTGGGTACGAGCAGTACTTC. Translated: CASGGTSGSGYEQYF.

J is TRBJ2-1 and V is TRBV7-6, with 11 bases aligning to TRBD2. Germline CDR1 SGHVS, CDR2 FNYEAQ. The CDR3 has 15 residues. Unmatched junction bases numbered 5, after V lost 5 bases and J lost 5 bases. The CDR3 sequence: CASSPTSGGNNEQFF. The CDR3, as DNA: TGTGCCAGCAGCCCAACTAGCGGGGGAAACAATGAGCAGTTCTTC.

The rearrangement joins TRBV29-1 to TRBJ1-5; TRBD1 matches 11 bases. The germline CDR1 and CDR2 sequences are SQVTM and ANQGSEA. With V trimmed by 4 bases and J by 4 bases, 0 bases remained unmatched. The CDR3 extends over 13 amino acids. DNA of the CDR3: TGCAGCGTTGGGGACAGGGGGAATCAGCCCCAGCATTTT. This translates into CSVGDRGNQPQHF.

This clone was observed a few times. This chain links TRBV27 with TRBJ1-1; D is possibly TRBD1 (6 bases). This CDR3 has 18 amino acids. V lost 4 bases, J lost 0 bases, and 21 bases lay in between. Germline V gene lookup returns CDR1 MNHEY and CDR2 SMNVEV (reference sequence). The CDR3, as DNA: TGTGCCAGCAGTTCCACTGGGGGCTCGCTAATAATGAACACTGAAGCTTTCTTT. It specifies CASSSTGGSLIMNTEAFF.

Turning to this clone: This may come from a read error, since a much larger clone is one base off. V usage is TRBV2 and J usage is TRBJ2-2; no firm D call. This CDR3 comprises 13 residues. The V gene's germline CDR1 is SNHLY and CDR2 FYNNEI. V was cut by 3 bases and J by 1 base, with 3 bases left in between. The CDR3 sequence: CASSDGNTGELFF. As DNA, the CDR3 is TGTGCCAGCAGTGATGGGAACACCGGGGAGCTGTTTTTT.